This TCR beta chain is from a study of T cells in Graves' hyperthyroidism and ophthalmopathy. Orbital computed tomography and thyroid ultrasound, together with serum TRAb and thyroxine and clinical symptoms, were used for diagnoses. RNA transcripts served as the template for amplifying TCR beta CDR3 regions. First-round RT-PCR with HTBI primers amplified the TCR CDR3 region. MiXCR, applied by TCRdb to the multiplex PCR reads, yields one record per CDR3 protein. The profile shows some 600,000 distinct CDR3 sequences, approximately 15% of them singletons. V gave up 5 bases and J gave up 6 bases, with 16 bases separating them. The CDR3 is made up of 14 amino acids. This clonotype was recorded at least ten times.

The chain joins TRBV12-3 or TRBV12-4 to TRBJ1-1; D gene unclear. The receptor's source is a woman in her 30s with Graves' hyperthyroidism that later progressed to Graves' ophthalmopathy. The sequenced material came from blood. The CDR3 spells CASSPGRLNAEAFF. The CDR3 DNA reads TGTGCCAGCAGTCCCGGACGCCTCAACGCTGAAGCTTTCTTT.